Listed here are 30 T cell receptor delta chains from one sample, sequenced in a study of gamma-delta T cells after stem cell transplantation. TCRdb re-processed the RT-PCR reads via CATT. The table shows fewer than 2,000 delta-chain clones, with under 5% occurring only once. Sequences were obtained from gamma-delta T cells. The receptor set was obtained from a human donor. It is not recorded whose cells these are; they may come from a transplant donor.

This clone has a handful of counts. The limits of the CDR3 on the DNA are not certain, so only TCRdb's listed CDR3 is given. This specimen includes other DNA sequences encoding the same CDR3. The chain couples TRDV2 to TRDJ1; the D call TRDD3 from the table was never checked on the DNA. The CDR3 is 18 amino acids long, termini counted. Germline V gene sequence: CDR1 GEAIGNYY, CDR2 EKD. CDR3 sequence: CACDTVNLGPGSTDKLIF.

This chain's CDR3 is CACDYILGDTATDKLIF. The DNA for the CDR3 is TGTGCCTGTGACTACATACTGGGGGATACTGCCACCGATAAACTCATCTTT. The V gene is TRDV2, the J gene TRDJ1; 12 bases fit TRDD3. J lost 1 base, V lost 3 bases, and 8 bases had no gene match. The CDR3 is 17 amino acids. Germline CDR1 GEAIGNYY, CDR2 EKD.

A few counts support this clone. A much larger clone differs by one base, so this may be a read error. CDR3 protein: CACDLLGDTPRYTDKPIF. The CDR3 DNA sequence: TGTGCCTGTGACTTACTGGGGGATACGCCCCGGTACACCGATAAACCCATCTTT. V gene TRDV2 combines with J gene TRDJ1; 13 positions agree with TRDD3. Germline values: CDR1 GEAIGNYY, CDR2 EKD. The CDR3 sequence is 18 residues long.

This clone is judged medium-sized. The chain has TRDV2 and TRDJ1, with TRDD3 matching 10 bases. The CDR3 runs 18 residues. The junction had 12 bases not matched to a gene; V was cut back by 3 bases and J by 0 bases. CDR1 and CDR2 (germline): GEAIGNYY, EKD. The CDR3 bases are TGTGCCTGTGACTCCGTTACTGGGGGATCCGTGTACACCGATAAACTCATCTTT. Protein sequence: CACDSVTGGSVYTDKLIF.

By frequency in the sample, this clone is large. This CDR3 is also generated by other DNA sequences in the sample. The chain employs TRDV2 and TRDJ1, with 12 bases identical to TRDD3. V lost 3 bases and J lost 2; bases outside the gene matches: 18. The CDR3 extends over 20 amino acids. Germline CDR1 is GEAIGNYY and CDR2 is EKD. The CDR3 region has the DNA TGTGCCTGTGACGCCGTTGAGCACTCGCTGGGGGATACGAGGACCGATAAACTCATCTTT. Its protein product is CACDAVEHSLGDTRTDKLIF.

In this sample, this clone turned up a few times. The rearrangement links TRDV2 to TRDJ1; 8 nucleotides match TRDD3. The CDR3 is made up of 18 amino acids. Germline CDR1 reads GEAIGNYY; CDR2 reads EKD. Germline trimming cut 4 bases from V and 4 bases from J; bases unmatched to any gene: 19. CDR3 DNA: TGTGCCTGTGAGGCCCTACTACTACGGGGATACAAGATCGATAAACTCATCTTT. As protein: CACEALLLRGYKIDKLIF.

This clone ranks as medium-sized. The chain carries TRDV2 and TRDJ1; TRDD3 matches 11 bases. The CDR3 loop spans 18 amino acids. The V segment lost 0 bases and the J segment 3 bases; nucleotides outside the gene matches: 11. Germline loops: CDR1 GEAIGNYY, CDR2 EKD. The CDR3 reads CACDTVYVGDTHSDKLIF. The CDR3 nucleotides are TGTGCCTGTGACACCGTTTATGTGGGGGATACGCATTCCGATAAACTCATCTTT.

Within the sample, this clone is large. This sample also contains other DNA sequences that code for the same CDR3. The chain employs TRDV2 and TRDJ3; 12 bases agree with TRDD3. The germline V gene encodes CDR1 GEAIGNYY and CDR2 EKD. The CDR3 consists of 20 residues. The V and J ends lost 0 bases and 0 bases, in that order; junction bases with no gene match: 5. The CDR3 sequence: CACDTVLGDTVSWDTRQMFF. CDR3 in DNA: TGTGCCTGTGACACCGTACTGGGGGATACAGTCTCCTGGGACACCCGACAGATGTTTTTC.

Comment on this clone: A read error likely explains this, since a far larger clone differs by one base. The chain links TRDV2 to TRDJ3; 12 positions match TRDD3. CDR3 size: 18 residues. The germline V gene encodes CDR1 GEAIGNYY and CDR2 EKD. J lost 9 bases, V lost 0 bases, and 8 bases had no gene match. CDR3 coding DNA: TGTGCCTGTGACACCCTGGGGGATACGAGCCGGGGCACCCGACAGATGTTTTTC. Its translation is CACDTLGDTSRGTRQMFF.

This clone has only a few counts. A much larger clone differs by one base, so this may be a read error. Within the sample, other DNA sequences also encode this same CDR3. The V gene is TRDV2, the J gene TRDJ1, with 10 bases fitting TRDD3. Germline V gives CDR1 GEAIGNYY, CDR2 EKD. The CDR3 contains 22 residues. The CDR3 spells CACDTVKPIMLGDSHKIDKLIF. In nucleotides, the CDR3 is TGTGCCTGCGACACCGTGAAGCCCATCATGCTGGGGGATAGCCATAAGATCGATAAACTCATCTTT.

For this clone: A much bigger clone sits one base away, suggesting this may be a read error. The V call is TRDV2, the J call TRDJ1, with 7 bases aligning to TRDD3. TCRdb lists no J gene, so it was determined here by aligning the DNA to germline. From germline, CDR1 is GEAIGNYY and CDR2 EKD. This CDR3 has 17 amino acids. The CDR3 reads CSCDTLGGGGDTDKLIF. CDR3 coding DNA: TGTTCCTGTGACACTCTGGGGGGCGGAGGTGACACCGATAAACTCATCTTT.

This clone has a handful of counts. The chain employs TRDV2 and TRDJ1, with 7 bases lining up with TRDD3. CDR3 size: 21 residues. V gave up 0 bases and J gave up 0 bases; unmatched junction bases: 21. Germline V gene data show CDR1 as GEAIGNYY and CDR2 as EKD. The CDR3 is CACDTVPLGGTKGDHTDKLIF. CDR3 coding DNA: TGTGCCTGTGACACCGTTCCTCTGGGGGGGACAAAAGGGGACCACACCGATAAACTCATCTTT.

Comments on this clone: A read error may be the cause here, since a much bigger clone is one base away. The V call is TRDV2, the J call TRDJ1; 9 bases are shared with TRDD3. CDR3 length equals 18 residues. CDR1 GEAIGNYY and CDR2 EKD come from the germline V gene. The CDR3 bases are TGTGCCTGTGACACCGTCACCCCCTGGGGGATTGAAGGCGGTAAACCCATCTTT. The encoded protein is CACDTVTPWGIEGGKPIF.

This clone was found a few times. A much more abundant neighbour one base away suggests this may be a read error. The chain employs TRDV2 and TRDJ1; 10 bases agree with TRDD3. Unmatched junction bases numbered 15, after V lost 0 bases and J lost 0 bases. In germline, CDR1 is GEAIGNYY, CDR2 EKD. This CDR3 spans 20 amino acids. CDR3 nucleotide sequence: TGTGCCTGTGACACCGTACAGACTGGGGGATGCGCACCATACACCGATAAACTCATCTTT. Amino acids: CACDTVQTGGCAPYTDKLIF.

Regarding this clone: With a much larger clone just one base away, this may be a read error. The chain combines TRDV2 with TRDJ3, with TRDD3 identical over 8 bases. Germline V gives CDR1 GEAIGNYY, CDR2 EKD. This CDR3 spans 18 amino acids. Here the CDR3 reads CACDTAGGSSWDARQMFF. The CDR3, as DNA: TGTGCCTGTGACACCGCTGGGGGAAGCTCCTGGGACGCCCGACAGATGTTTTTC.

In its sample, this clone is medium-sized. This chain joins TRDV2 and TRDJ1; 12 nucleotides align to TRDD3. The CDR3 spans 21 residues. Germline CDR1 is GEAIGNYY and CDR2 is EKD. The ends lost 3 bases at V and 0 bases at J; junction bases unmatched: 19. The CDR3: CACDPLLLGDTPKSYTDKLIF. In nucleotides, the CDR3 is TGTGCCTGTGACCCGTTATTACTGGGGGATACCCCTAAATCGTACACCGATAAACTCATCTTT.

In its sample, this clone was seen once. A read error may be the cause here, since a much bigger clone is one base away. The chain links TRDV2 to TRDJ1; 7 bases are a match to TRDD3. No J gene was available from TCRdb, and it was assigned here by a germline match of the DNA. J gave up 1 base and V 0 bases, and 4 bases lay outside the gene matches. Per the germline V gene, CDR1 is GEAIGNYY and CDR2 is EKD. CDR3 size: 15 residues. The CDR3 sequence: CACDTGGGITDKLIF. CDR3 nucleotide sequence: TGTGCCTGTGACACCGGTGGGGGAATCACCGATAAACTCATCTTT.

Concerning this clone: One junction end does not reproduce the germline sequence, and a read error may be involved. This sequence joins TRDV2 and TRDJ3; 11 nucleotides line up with TRDD3. Germline V gene lookup returns CDR1 GEAIGNYY and CDR2 EKD. This CDR3 is built from 19 residues. The CDR3 protein is CACDTLLGDSSWGTRQMFF. CDR3 coding DNA: TGTGCCTGTGACACCCTACTGGGGGATAGCTCCTGGGGCACCCGACAGATGTTTTTC.

This clone ranks as large. The same CDR3 also results from other DNA sequences found in this sample. The chain couples TRDV2 to TRDJ1; D ambiguous. Germline CDR1 and CDR2: GEAIGNYY and EKD. Deletions cut 3 bases from V and 4 bases from J, with 17 bases between. CDR3 length: 15 residues. DNA of the CDR3: TGTGCCTGTGACCCACTAGGAGGATTCTTCGATAAACTCATCTTT. Its translation: CACDPLGGFFDKLIF.

This clone was observed a handful of times. J is TRDJ1 and V is TRDV2; TRDD3 agrees at 7 bases. V shed 4 bases and J 0 bases; nucleotides not matched to a gene: 13. The CDR3 sequence is 17 residues long. Germline-derived CDR1 and CDR2 are GEAIGNYY and EKD. The CDR3 nucleotides are TGTGCCTGTGATACGGTGGGGGAGACCCCGAACACCGATAAACTCATCTTT. Amino acids: CACDTVGETPNTDKLIF.

In the case of this clone: One base separates it from a far larger clone, so it is likely a read error. The J gene was identified as TRDJ1, and no V gene was called; TRDD3 is taken as the D call from the table, unchecked against the DNA. CDR3 length equals 17 residues. The CDR3 nucleotides read TGTGCCTGTGACACCCTCCAGCCAGGGATAGACACAGATAAACTCATCTTT. Translation: CACDTLQPGIDTDKLIF.

On this clone itself: One end of the junction fails to match germline, which may point to a read error. The rearrangement links TRDV2 to TRDJ1; 10 positions match TRDD3. Germline loops: CDR1 GEAIGNYY, CDR2 EKD. CDR3 size: 16 residues. CDR3 bases: TGTGCCTGTGAGGGTCTGGGGGATATCACCACCTATAAACTCATCTTT. This gives the protein CACEGLGDITTYKLIF.

The V gene went uncalled, while the J gene is TRDJ1; the D call in the table, TRDD3, was not verified against the DNA. The CDR3 is 18 residues long. DNA for the CDR3: TGTGCCTGTGACACCGTCCCCTCTGGGGGATACGATCCCGATAAACTCATCTTT. As protein: CACDTVPSGGYDPDKLIF.

In its sample, this clone was seen a few times. This may stem from a read error, because a much larger clone lies one nucleotide away. The V call is TRDV2, the J call TRDJ1; TRDD3 matches 11 bases. The CDR3 has 20 amino acids. The germline gives CDR1 GEAIGNYY, CDR2 EKD. CDR3 nucleotide sequence: TGTGCCTGTGACACCGTAATGGGGGATACGAAGAGGGAGTACACCGATAGACTCATCTTT. Residues: CACDTVMGDTKREYTDRLIF.

This clone was seen a handful of times. This may stem from a read error, because a much larger clone lies one nucleotide away. The chain carries TRDV2 and TRDJ1; 13 bases map to TRDD3. CDR3 size: 15 residues. Germline values: CDR1 GEAIGNYY, CDR2 EKD. V lost 5 bases, J lost 3 bases, and 5 bases stayed unmatched. The CDR3 region is CACGVLGDTSDKLIF. CDR3 DNA sequence: TGTGCCTGTGGCGTACTGGGGGATACGTCCGATAAACTCATCTTT.

As concerns this clone: This may be a read error, as it is one base from a much larger clone. V and J are TRDV2 and TRDJ1, with 12 bases identical to TRDD3. There are 15 residues in the CDR3. From germline, CDR1 is GEAIGNYY and CDR2 EKD. CDR3 DNA: TGTGCCCGTGACACGGTGCTGGGGGATACGAGTGAACTCATCTTT. Translation: CARDTVLGDTSELIF.

This clone was found a few times. One junction end does not reproduce the germline sequence, and a read error may be involved. The chain carries TRDV2 and TRDJ1; 10 bases align to TRDD3. The CDR3 is 22 amino acids. Per germline, CDR1 GEAIGNYY and CDR2 EKD. The CDR3 nucleotides are TGTGCCTGTGACGTAGTTCCTGACCCTTCGGGGGATACGCACTTGTTCACCGATAAACCCATCTTT. Translation gives CACDVVPDPSGDTHLFTDKPIF.

Comment on this clone: This clone may be a read error of a much larger clone one base away. The V gene remains uncalled, whereas the J gene is TRDJ1. CDR3 length equals 15 residues. CDR3 in amino acids: CACDPLGSWTDKLIF. The CDR3 DNA reads TGTGCCTGTGACCCCCTCGGATCTTGGACCGATAAACTCATCTTT.

This clone has more than one count but fewer than ten. A read error is likely here: a far larger clone is one base away. This sample includes further DNA sequences coding for the same CDR3. The J gene is TRDJ1, the V gene TRDV2, with TRDD3 matching 8 bases. The germline V gene encodes CDR1 GEAIGNYY and CDR2 EKD. The CDR3 is made up of 19 amino acids. Written as DNA, the CDR3 is TGCGCCTGTGACACAATCTCGCATACTGGGGGCCTGTACACCGATAAACTCATCTTT. It translates to CACDTISHTGGLYTDKLIF.

This clone rates as medium-sized. This rearrangement joins TRDV2 to TRDJ1; 10 bases agree with TRDD3. Germline V gene lookup returns CDR1 GEAIGNYY and CDR2 EKD. Trimming cost V 2 bases and J 0 bases; bases outside gene matches: 11. The CDR3 is made up of 18 amino acids. CDR3 DNA: TGTGCCTGTGACAGGGTACTGGGGGATTGGACGCACACCGATAAACTCATCTTT. Translated: CACDRVLGDWTHTDKLIF.